Below, 3 T cell receptor beta chains from the same sample are listed, as sequenced in a study of T cells in Graves' hyperthyroidism and ophthalmopathy. Authors of the study amplified TCR beta CDR3 regions from RNA transcripts. Carried out on the TCR CDR3, a first-round RT-PCR used the HTBI primer set. MiXCR was run by TCRdb on the multiplex PCR reads, yielding one entry per CDR3 protein. The data hold about 500,000 distinct CDR3 sequences, with around 15% observed a single time. The sample consisted of blood. The receptors shown here come from a woman under 30 with Graves' hyperthyroidism.

The V call is TRBV7-2, the J call TRBJ2-7, with 15 bases matching TRBD2. The trim removed 5 bases at V and 4 bases at J, leaving 9 bases unmatched. The V gene's germline CDR1 is SGHTA and CDR2 FQGNSA. This CDR3 contains 17 residues. Written as DNA, the CDR3 is TGTGCCAGCAGCGGCGGGACTAGCGGGAGGCCTTATTACGAGCAGTACTTC. It is translated as CASSGGTSGRPYYEQYF.

V is TRBV6-1 and J is TRBJ2-7, with 9 bases fitting TRBD1. The CDR3 is 15 residues long. Germline CDR1 is MNHNS and CDR2 is SASEGT. V was pared by 2 bases and J by 6 bases, with 8 bases of the junction left unmatched. This CDR3 is CASSENTGGLFEQYF. As DNA, the CDR3 is TGTGCCAGCAGTGAAAACACAGGGGGCCTATTCGAGCAGTACTTC.

At least ten counts were recorded for this clonotype. J is TRBJ1-5 and V is TRBV6-2 or TRBV6-3; no firm D call. This CDR3 comprises 13 residues. Germline V lookup: CDR1 MNHEY, CDR2 SVGEGT. Trimming shortened V by 3 bases and J by 3 bases, and 6 bases separated the two germline ends. CDR3 DNA sequence: TGTGCCAGCAGTTATCCGTACAATCAGCCCCAGCATTTT. This encodes CASSYPYNQPQHF.